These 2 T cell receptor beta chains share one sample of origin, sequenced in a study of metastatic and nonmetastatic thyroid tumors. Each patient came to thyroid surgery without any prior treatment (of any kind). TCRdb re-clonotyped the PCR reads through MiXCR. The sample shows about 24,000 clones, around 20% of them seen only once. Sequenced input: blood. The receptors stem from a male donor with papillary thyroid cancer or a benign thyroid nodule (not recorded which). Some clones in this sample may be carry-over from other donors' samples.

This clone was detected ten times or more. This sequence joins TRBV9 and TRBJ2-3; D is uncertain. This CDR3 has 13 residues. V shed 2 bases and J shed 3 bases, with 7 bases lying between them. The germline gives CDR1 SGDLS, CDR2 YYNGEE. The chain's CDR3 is CASSVGSTDTQYF. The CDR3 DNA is TGTGCCAGCAGCGTGGGCTCTACAGATACGCAGTATTTT.

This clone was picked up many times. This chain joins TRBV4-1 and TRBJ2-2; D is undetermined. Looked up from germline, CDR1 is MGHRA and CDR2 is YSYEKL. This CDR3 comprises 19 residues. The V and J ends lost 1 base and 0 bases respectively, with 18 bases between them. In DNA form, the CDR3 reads TGCGCCAGCAGCCAAGCAGTATTTAATCCGCTCTCGAACACCGGGGAGCTGTTTTTT. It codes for CASSQAVFNPLSNTGELFF.